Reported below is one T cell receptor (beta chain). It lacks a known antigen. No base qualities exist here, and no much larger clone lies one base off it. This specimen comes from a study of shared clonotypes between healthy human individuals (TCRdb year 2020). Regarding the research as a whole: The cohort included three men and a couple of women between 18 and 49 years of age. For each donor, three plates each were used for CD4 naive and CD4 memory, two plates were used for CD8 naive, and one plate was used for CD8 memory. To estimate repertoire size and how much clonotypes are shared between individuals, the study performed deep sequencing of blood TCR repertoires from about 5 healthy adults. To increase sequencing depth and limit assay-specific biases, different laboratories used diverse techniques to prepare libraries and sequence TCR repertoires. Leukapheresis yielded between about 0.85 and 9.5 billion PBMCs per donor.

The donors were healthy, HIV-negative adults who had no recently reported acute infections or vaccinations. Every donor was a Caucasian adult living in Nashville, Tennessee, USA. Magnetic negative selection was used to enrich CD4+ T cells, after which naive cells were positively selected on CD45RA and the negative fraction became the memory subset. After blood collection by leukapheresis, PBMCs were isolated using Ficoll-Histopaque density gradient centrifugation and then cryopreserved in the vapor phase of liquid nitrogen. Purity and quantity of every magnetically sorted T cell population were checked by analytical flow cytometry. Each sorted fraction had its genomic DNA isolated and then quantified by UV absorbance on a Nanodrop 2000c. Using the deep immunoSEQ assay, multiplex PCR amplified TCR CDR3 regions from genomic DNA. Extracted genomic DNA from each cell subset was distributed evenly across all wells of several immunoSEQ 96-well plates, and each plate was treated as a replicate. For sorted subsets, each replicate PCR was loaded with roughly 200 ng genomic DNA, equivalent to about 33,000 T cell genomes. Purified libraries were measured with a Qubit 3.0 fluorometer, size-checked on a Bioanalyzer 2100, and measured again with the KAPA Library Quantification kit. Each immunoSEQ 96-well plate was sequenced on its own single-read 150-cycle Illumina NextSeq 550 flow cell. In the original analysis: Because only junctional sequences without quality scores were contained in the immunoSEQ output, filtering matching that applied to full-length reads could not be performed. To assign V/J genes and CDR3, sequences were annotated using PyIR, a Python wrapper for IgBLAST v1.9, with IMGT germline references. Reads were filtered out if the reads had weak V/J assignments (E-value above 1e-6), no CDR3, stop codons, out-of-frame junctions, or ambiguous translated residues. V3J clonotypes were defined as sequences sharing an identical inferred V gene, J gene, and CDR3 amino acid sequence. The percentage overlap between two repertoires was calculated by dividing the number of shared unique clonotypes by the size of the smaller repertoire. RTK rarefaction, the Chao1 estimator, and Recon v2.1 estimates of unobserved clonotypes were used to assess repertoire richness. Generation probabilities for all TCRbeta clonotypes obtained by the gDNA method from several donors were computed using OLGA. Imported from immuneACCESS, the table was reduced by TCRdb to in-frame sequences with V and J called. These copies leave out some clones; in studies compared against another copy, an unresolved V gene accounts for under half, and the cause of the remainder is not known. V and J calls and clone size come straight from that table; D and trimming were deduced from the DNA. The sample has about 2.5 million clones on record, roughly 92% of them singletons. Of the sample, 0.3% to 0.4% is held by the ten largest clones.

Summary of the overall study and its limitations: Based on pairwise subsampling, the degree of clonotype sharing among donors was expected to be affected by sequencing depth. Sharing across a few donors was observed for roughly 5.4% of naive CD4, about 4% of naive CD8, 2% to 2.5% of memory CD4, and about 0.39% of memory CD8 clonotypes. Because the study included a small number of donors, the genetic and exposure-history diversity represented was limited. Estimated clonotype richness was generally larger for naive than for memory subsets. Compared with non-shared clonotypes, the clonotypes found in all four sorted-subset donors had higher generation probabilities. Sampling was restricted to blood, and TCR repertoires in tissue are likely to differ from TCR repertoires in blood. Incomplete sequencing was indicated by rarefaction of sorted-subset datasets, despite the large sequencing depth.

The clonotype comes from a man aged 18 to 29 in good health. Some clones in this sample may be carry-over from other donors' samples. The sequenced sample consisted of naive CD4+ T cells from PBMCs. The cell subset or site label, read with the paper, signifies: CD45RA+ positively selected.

The CDR3 reads as follows: CASSPLGAMNTEAFF. Here is the DNA: TGTGCCAGCAGCCCGCTGGGGGCTATGAACACTGAAGCTTTCTTT. The receptor chain draws on TRBV5-4 and TRBJ1-1; the D gene is perhaps TRBD1, on 6 matching bases. From the cysteine through the phenylalanine, the CDR3 covers 15 amino acids. Only CDR3 DNA remains: 45 bases, in frame from the first base. CDR1 and CDR2 are drawn from the germline V gene (reference sequence): SGHNT, YYREEE. Cut back by 4 bases and 0 bases, the V and J ends lie 13 bases apart.